The clone carrying this TCR beta chain was detected only a few times. Its target is not known. The data derive from a study of PD-1 blockade in classical Hodgkin lymphoma. Study results and limitations: Complete responders' diversity at baseline resembled that of newly diagnosed patients.

Time point reported: cycle 4 day 1 (C4D1), after around six weeks of nivolumab. Following autologous stem cell transplantation, relapse occurred in every patient, and exposure to brentuximab vedotin varied. Using magnetic negative selection, the CD4+ T cells were separated out of thawed PBMCs. Germline V lookup: CDR1 MGHRA, CDR2 YSYEKL. The V gene end was trimmed by 4 bases and the J gene end by 2 bases; junction bases not matched to a gene: 17. The CDR3 runs to 19 residues. Produced via immunoSEQ multiplex PCR; TCRdb's table is partial and in-frame only. Here the sample spans tens of thousands of clones, approximately 79% being singletons.

This specimen was CD4+ T cells from blood, taken before the fourth cycle of nivolumab. This chain joins TRBV4-1 and TRBJ1-3, with 7 positions matching TRBD1. The receptor comes from a human donor with classical Hodgkin lymphoma. CDR3 coding DNA: TGCGCCAGCAGCCGCTCTAAGGGTCCCGGGACAGACACTGGAAACACCATATATTTT. It translates to CASSRSKGPGTDTGNTIYF.